The subject of this entry is one T cell receptor beta chain. CD8 cells classed as naive were CD45RO-negative and positively selected for CCR7, excluding terminally differentiated effector memory CD45RA+ cells. Donors, healthy HIV-negative adults, lacked recent acute infections or vaccinations. All participating donors were Caucasian adults from Nashville, Tennessee. The sample originates from a study of shared clonotypes between healthy human individuals. At the level of the study: Used for every donor were three CD4 naive, three CD4 memory, two CD8 naive and one CD8 memory plate.

The method was immunoSEQ multiplex PCR; TCRdb's version includes in-frame clones alone and lacks a portion of them. The table records about 600,000 clones, roughly 98% of them present only once. The length of the CDR3 is 15 residues. The V and J ends lost 4 bases and 1 base, in that order; junction bases with no gene match: 6. Germline CDR1 is SEHNR and CDR2 is FQNEAQ (reference sequence). This chain uses TRBV7-9 with TRBJ1-2; 7 bases are a match to TRBD1. This receptor was obtained from a man younger than 45 in good health. The sample comprised naive CD8+ T cells sorted from blood. For the CDR3, the DNA is TGTGCCAGCAGCTCGAGGGGACAGCATAACTATGGCTACACCTTC. Encoded protein: CASSSRGQHNYGYTF. The full variable domain, its missing parts supplied by reference TRBV7-9 and TRBJ1-2, is DTGVSQNPRHKITKRGQNVTFRCDPISEHNRLYWYRQTLGQGPEFLTYFQNEAQLEKSRLLSDRFSAERPKGSFSTLEIQRTEQGDSAMYLCASSSRGQHNYGYTFGSGTRLTVV.